This passage covers 17 T cell receptor beta chains from one sample sequenced in a study of shared clonotypes between healthy human individuals. Selected positively for CCR7 and CD45RO-negative, naive CD8 cells excluded terminally differentiated effector memory CD45RA+ cells. The table came from immunoSEQ multiplex PCR; TCRdb's copy has only in-frame clones and leaves some out. This sample has roughly 570,000 clones, with 95% to 98% found just once. The sequencing input was naive CD8+ T cells sorted from blood. The receptors were gathered from a man aged 25 to 40 in good health.

The J gene is TRBJ1-2, the V gene TRBV2, with D possibly being TRBD1 (5 bases). Germline V gene data show CDR1 as SNHLY and CDR2 as FYNNEI. The germline V and J ends were trimmed by 0 bases and 4 bases, with 9 bases remaining between them. The CDR3 consists of 14 residues. CDR3 loop: CASSEASGPYGYTF. The CDR3 DNA sequence: TGTGCCAGCAGTGAAGCATCAGGGCCCTATGGCTACACCTTC.

The chain joins TRBV10-3 to TRBJ2-1; TRBD2 agrees at 7 bases. The junction had 20 bases not matched to a gene; V was cut back by 6 bases and J by 0 bases. CDR1 is ENHRY, CDR2 SYGVKD, per germline. The CDR3 loop spans 20 amino acids. The CDR3 coding sequence is TGTGCCATCAGCCCGGGACTACACCAATCAAATTGGAGCTCCTACAATGAGCAGTTCTTC. This encodes CAISPGLHQSNWSSYNEQFF.

CDR3 bases: TGCGCCAGCAGCCATAGGGGACTAGCGCTAAACAATGAGCAGTTCTTC. This codes for CASSHRGLALNNEQFF. The chain employs TRBV4-1 and TRBJ2-1; 10 nucleotides match TRBD2. Germline loops: CDR1 MGHRA, CDR2 YSYEKL. This CDR3 region has 16 residues. The V gene end was trimmed by 3 bases and the J gene end by 5 bases; junction bases not matched to a gene: 7.

This CDR3 is CASSSGLALDNEQFF. DNA for the CDR3: TGCGCCAGCAGTTCGGGACTAGCGTTAGACAATGAGCAGTTCTTC. The chain is built from TRBV5-1 and TRBJ2-1; TRBD2 matches at 10 bases. CDR3 length: 15 amino acids. Germline V gene lookup returns CDR1 SGHRS and CDR2 YFSETQ. The J segment lost 5 bases and the V segment lost 5 bases, leaving 7 bases of the junction unmatched.

The chain is built from TRBV27 and TRBJ2-7; a weak D match, TRBD1 (6 bases). CDR1 is MNHEY and CDR2 is SMNVEV in the germline V gene (reference sequence). Between the trimmed V and J ends, which lost 6 bases and 9 bases, there was a span of 18 bases. This CDR3 is 13 amino acids long. CDR3 protein: CASSQRHLQGQYF. Written as DNA, the CDR3 is TGTGCCAGCAGCCAGCGACACTTACAGGGGCAGTACTTC.

The V and J genes are TRBV11-2 and TRBJ2-5, with 10 bases matching TRBD1. V was pared by 5 bases and J by 5 bases, with 17 bases of the junction left unmatched. The CDR3 has 18 amino acids. Germline V gives CDR1 SGHAT, CDR2 FQNNGV. CDR3 protein: CASSLRQGAQSWLETQYF. CDR3 sequence (DNA): TGTGCCAGCAGCCTCAGACAGGGGGCCCAGTCTTGGCTGGAGACCCAGTACTTC.

The rearrangement links TRBV29-1 to TRBJ2-2, with D unclear. V was shortened by 4 bases and J by 5 bases, with 23 bases between the two germline ends. The CDR3 is 17 amino acids. CDR1 SQVTM and CDR2 ANQGSEA come from the germline V gene. CDR3 residues: CSVVTGSETTLTGELFF. As DNA, the CDR3 is TGCAGCGTTGTAACGGGCTCCGAGACAACTTTGACCGGGGAGCTGTTTTTT.

CDR3 loop: CSVEDPSGNSYNEQFF. The CDR3 nucleotides are TGCAGCGTTGAAGATCCCAGCGGGAACAGCTACAATGAGCAGTTCTTC. The gene calls are TRBV29-1 and TRBJ2-1; 7 nucleotides align to TRBD2. This CDR3 contains 16 residues. Germline CDR1 reads SQVTM; CDR2 reads ANQGSEA. Unmatched junction bases numbered 8, after V lost 0 bases and J lost 3 bases.

The chain links TRBV13 to TRBJ2-1, with unresolved D. Between the trimmed V and J ends, which lost 5 bases and 9 bases, there was a span of 11 bases. There are 12 residues in the CDR3. Germline V gene data show CDR1 as PRHDT and CDR2 as FYEKMQ (reference sequence). Here the CDR3 reads CASSKTLREQFF. CDR3 bases: TGTGCCAGCAGCAAAACCCTACGTGAGCAGTTCTTC.

This sequence joins TRBV7-3 and TRBJ2-2; TRBD1 agrees at 8 bases. The V segment lost 5 bases and the J segment 5 bases; nucleotides outside the gene matches: 7. Germline lookup yields CDR1 SGHTA and CDR2 FQGTGA. The CDR3 is 15 residues long. The CDR3 is CASSLGQGGTGELFF. In DNA form, the CDR3 reads TGTGCCAGCAGCCTTGGACAGGGCGGTACCGGGGAGCTGTTTTTT.

The chain links TRBV11-2 to TRBJ2-2, with 11 bases fitting TRBD2. CDR1 and CDR2 (germline): SGHAT, FQNNGV. After removal of 5 bases from V and 6 bases from J, the junction contained 8 bases not matched to a gene. The CDR3 is 16 amino acids. CDR3 sequence (DNA): TGTGCCAGCAGCCTACGACTAGCGGGGTATGCCGGGGAGCTGTTTTTT. Encoded protein: CASSLRLAGYAGELFF.

V is TRBV7-2 and J is TRBJ2-7; 8 nucleotides match TRBD1. Germline lookup yields CDR1 SGHTA and CDR2 FQGNSA. With V trimmed by 5 bases and J by 6 bases, 12 bases remained unmatched. The CDR3 sequence is 15 residues long. CDR3 sequence (DNA): TGTGCCAGCAGCCTAAGAGGGACAGGCCTCCGCGAGCAGTACTTC. Translating it yields CASSLRGTGLREQYF.

The table lists this clone with a count of one. V gene TRBV7-2 combines with J gene TRBJ1-1, with D possibly being TRBD1 (5 bases). The CDR3 totals 17 residues. Germline lookup yields CDR1 SGHTA and CDR2 FQGNSA. V shed 2 bases and J shed 2 bases, with 18 bases lying between them. CDR3 sequence: CASSLRPTTRVNTEAFF. The CDR3 DNA follows: TGTGCCAGCAGCTTACGCCCGACTACCAGGGTAAACACTGAAGCTTTCTTT.

The chain joins TRBV21-1 to TRBJ2-2; the table names TRBD2, a call not compared with the DNA. TRBV21-1 is labeled a pseudogene. This CDR3 contains 20 residues. This CDR3 reads CASRSPLSSSGRTNTGELFF. CDR3 DNA sequence: TGTGCCAGCCGTTCTCCTCTCTCGTCCAGCGGGAGGACGAACACCGGGGAGCTGTTTTTT.

The gene calls are TRBV9 and TRBJ2-2; 10 bases align to TRBD2. The V segment lost 4 bases and the J segment 0 bases; nucleotides outside the gene matches: 6. This CDR3 is 17 amino acids long. Germline lookup yields CDR1 SGDLS and CDR2 YYNGEE. The CDR3 region is CASSLNLAGANTGELFF. CDR3 nucleotide sequence: TGTGCCAGCAGCCTAAACCTAGCGGGAGCGAACACCGGGGAGCTGTTTTTT.

The V gene is TRBV7-2, the J gene TRBJ1-5; D may be TRBD1 (5 bases). Germline CDR1 and CDR2: SGHTA and FQGNSA. V was clipped by 4 bases and J by 4 bases, with 14 bases between them. The CDR3 is made up of 15 amino acids. This CDR3 is CASSYRDGRNQPQHF. The CDR3 DNA reads TGTGCCAGCAGCTACCGGGACGGGAGGAATCAGCCCCAGCATTTT.

V is TRBV5-1 and J is TRBJ1-2; maybe TRBD1 (6 bases). The length of the CDR3 is 18 residues. Trimming took 4 bases from V and 0 from J, leaving 22 bases between them. CDR1 is SGHRS and CDR2 is YFSETQ in the germline V gene. The CDR3 spells CASSPTVPQGLPNYGYTF. DNA of the CDR3: TGCGCCAGCAGCCCGACAGTGCCACAGGGACTCCCTAACTATGGCTACACCTTC. Looking up the rest from reference TRBV5-1 and TRBJ1-2 gives the full variable domain: KAGVTQTPRYLIKTRGQQVTLSCSPISGHRSVSWYQQTPGQGLQFLFEYFSETQRNKGNFPGRFSGRQFSNSRSEMNVSTLELGDSALYLCASSPTVPQGLPNYGYTFGSGTRLTVV.